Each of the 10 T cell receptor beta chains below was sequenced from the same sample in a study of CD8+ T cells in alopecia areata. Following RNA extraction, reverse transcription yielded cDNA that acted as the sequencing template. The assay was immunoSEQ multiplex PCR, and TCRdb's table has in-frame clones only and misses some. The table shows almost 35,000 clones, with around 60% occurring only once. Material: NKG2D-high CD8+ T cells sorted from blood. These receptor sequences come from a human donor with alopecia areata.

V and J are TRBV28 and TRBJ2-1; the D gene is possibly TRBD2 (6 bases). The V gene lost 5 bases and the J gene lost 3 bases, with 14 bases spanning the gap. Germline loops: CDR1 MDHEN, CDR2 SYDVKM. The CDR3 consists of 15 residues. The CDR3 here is CASSPAGTFYNEQFF. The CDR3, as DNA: TGTGCCAGCAGTCCCGCAGGGACTTTCTACAATGAGCAGTTCTTC.

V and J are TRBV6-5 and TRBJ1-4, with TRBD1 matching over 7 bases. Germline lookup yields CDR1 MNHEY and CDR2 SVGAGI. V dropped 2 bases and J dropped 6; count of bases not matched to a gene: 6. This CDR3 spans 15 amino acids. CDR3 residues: CASSYRQGVYEKLFF. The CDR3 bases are TGTGCCAGCAGTTACCGACAGGGTGTTTATGAAAAACTGTTTTTT.

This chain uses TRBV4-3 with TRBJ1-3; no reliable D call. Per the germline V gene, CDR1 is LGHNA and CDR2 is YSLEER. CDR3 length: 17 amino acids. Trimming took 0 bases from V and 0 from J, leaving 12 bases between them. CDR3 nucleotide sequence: TGCGCCAGCAGCCAAGATCCGGACGGAGTCTCTGGAAACACCATATATTTT. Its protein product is CASSQDPDGVSGNTIYF.

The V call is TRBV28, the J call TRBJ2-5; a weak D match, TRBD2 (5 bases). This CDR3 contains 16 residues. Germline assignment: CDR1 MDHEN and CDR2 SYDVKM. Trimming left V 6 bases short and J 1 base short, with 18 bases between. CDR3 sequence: CASSRHVEGIQETQYF. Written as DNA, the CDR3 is TGTGCCAGCAGCCGACATGTCGAGGGCATCCAAGAGACCCAGTACTTC. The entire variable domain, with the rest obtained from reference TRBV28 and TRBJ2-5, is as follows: DVKVTQSSRYLVKRTGEKVFLECVQDMDHENMFWYRQDPGLGLRLIYFSYDVKMKEKGDIPEGYSVSREKKERFSLILESASTNQTSMYLCASSRHVEGIQETQYFGPGTRLLVL.

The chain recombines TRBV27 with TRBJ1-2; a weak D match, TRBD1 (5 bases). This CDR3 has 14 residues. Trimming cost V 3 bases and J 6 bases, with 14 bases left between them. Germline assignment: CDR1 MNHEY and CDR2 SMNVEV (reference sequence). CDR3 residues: CASSFKGEIDGYTF. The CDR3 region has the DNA TGTGCCAGCAGTTTTAAAGGGGAGATTGATGGCTACACCTTC.

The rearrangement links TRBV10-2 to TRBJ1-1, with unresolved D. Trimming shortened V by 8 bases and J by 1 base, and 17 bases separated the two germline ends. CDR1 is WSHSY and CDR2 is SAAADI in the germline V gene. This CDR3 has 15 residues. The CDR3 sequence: CASGFRGTTNTEAFF. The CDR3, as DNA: TGCGCCAGCGGCTTTCGGGGTACGACGAACACTGAAGCTTTCTTT.

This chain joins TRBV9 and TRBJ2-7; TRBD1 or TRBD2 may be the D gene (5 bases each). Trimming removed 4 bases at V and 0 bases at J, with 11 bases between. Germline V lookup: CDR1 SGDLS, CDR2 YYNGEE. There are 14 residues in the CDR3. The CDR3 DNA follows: TGTGCCAGCAGCCCTGGGGACCGCTCCTACGAGCAGTACTTC. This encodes CASSPGDRSYEQYF.

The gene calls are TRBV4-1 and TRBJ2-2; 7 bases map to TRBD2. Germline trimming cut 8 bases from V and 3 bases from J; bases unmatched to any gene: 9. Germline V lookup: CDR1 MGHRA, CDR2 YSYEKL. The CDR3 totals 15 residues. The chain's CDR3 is CASSTSPRDTGELFF. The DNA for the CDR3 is TGCGCCAGCTCGACTAGCCCGAGGGACACCGGGGAGCTGTTTTTT.

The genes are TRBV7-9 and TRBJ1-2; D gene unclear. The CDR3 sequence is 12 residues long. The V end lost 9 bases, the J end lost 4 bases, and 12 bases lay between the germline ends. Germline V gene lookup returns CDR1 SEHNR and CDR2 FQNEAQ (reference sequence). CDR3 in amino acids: CASDRGFYGYTF. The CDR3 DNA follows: TGTGCCAGTGACCGGGGATTCTATGGCTACACCTTC. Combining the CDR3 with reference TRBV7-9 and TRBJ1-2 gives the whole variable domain DTGVSQNPRHKITKRGQNVTFRCDPISEHNRLYWYRQTLGQGPEFLTYFQNEAQLEKSRLLSDRFSAERPKGSFSTLEIQRTEQGDSAMYLCASDRGFYGYTFGSGTRLTVV.

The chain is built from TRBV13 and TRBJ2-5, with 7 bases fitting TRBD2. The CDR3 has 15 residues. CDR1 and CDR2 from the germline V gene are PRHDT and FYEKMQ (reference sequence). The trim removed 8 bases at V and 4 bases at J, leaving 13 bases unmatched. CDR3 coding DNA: TGTGCCAGCCGCCGCTTGGGCGGGAGCGGAGAGACCCAGTACTTC. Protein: CASRRLGGSGETQYF.